The T cell receptor beta chain described here comes from a study of T cell changes during pregnancy in multiple sclerosis. The V gene's germline CDR1 is SGDLS and CDR2 YYNGEE. This CDR3 is 13 amino acids long. Deletions cut 0 bases from V and 3 bases from J, with 6 bases between. Turning to this clone: This specimen includes other DNA sequences encoding the same CDR3.

This table comes from immunoSEQ multiplex PCR, and its TCRdb copy is limited to in-frame clones, with some not included. This repertoire shows roughly 69,000 clones, just over 90% found once; its top ten account for more than 1.2%. The receptor was derived from a female donor with multiple sclerosis, enrolled in a pregnancy study. The chain couples TRBV9 to TRBJ1-1; D is possibly TRBD1 (5 bases). This specimen was peripheral blood, taken after pregnancy. The CDR3 sequence is CASSVGGDTEAFF. The CDR3 coding sequence is TGTGCCAGCAGCGTAGGGGGGGACACTGAAGCTTTCTTT.